The 9 T cell receptor beta chains below were found in one sample sequenced in a study of control samples from healthy donors and cancer patients. Using immunoSEQ multiplex PCR, the repertoire was profiled, and TCRdb retains in-frame clones only, with some absent. The table counts about 210,000 clones; roughly 2% lies in the top ten. The sample consisted of blood. The receptors were sampled from a woman aged 30 to 39 in good health.

The chain recombines TRBV2 with TRBJ2-1, with 8 nucleotides matching TRBD1. Looked up from germline, CDR1 is SNHLY and CDR2 is FYNNEI. J was trimmed by 0 bases and V by 7 bases; bases with no gene match: 5. This CDR3 is 15 amino acids long. The CDR3 loop is CASTPDRVSYNEQFF. The CDR3 DNA follows: TGTGCCAGCACTCCGGACAGGGTCTCCTACAATGAGCAGTTCTTC.

The rearrangement links TRBV19 to TRBJ1-5, with a tentative D call TRBD1 (6 bases). The germline CDR1 and CDR2 sequences are LNHDA and SQIVND (reference sequence). The CDR3 has 15 amino acids. The ends were cut back, 4 bases at V and 4 bases at J, with 14 bases in the middle. Here the CDR3 reads CASSTRDKRNQPQHF. DNA of the CDR3: TGTGCCAGTAGTACCCGGGACAAGAGGAATCAGCCCCAGCATTTT.

The chain carries TRBV28 and TRBJ2-1, with TRBD2 matching over 10 bases. The CDR3 has 19 residues. Germline V gene sequence: CDR1 MDHEN, CDR2 SYDVKM. V lost 1 base and J lost 4; bases outside the gene matches: 13. CDR3 sequence reads: CASSLYPFEAGGAYNEQFF. The CDR3 DNA reads as TGTGCCAGCAGTTTATACCCGTTTGAAGCGGGGGGGGCATACAATGAGCAGTTCTTC. The whole variable domain, filled in from reference TRBV28 and TRBJ2-1, reads DVKVTQSSRYLVKRTGEKVFLECVQDMDHENMFWYRQDPGLGLRLIYFSYDVKMKEKGDIPEGYSVSREKKERFSLILESASTNQTSMYLCASSLYPFEAGGAYNEQFFGPGTRLTVL.

The chain combines TRBV28 with TRBJ2-3; the D gene is possibly TRBD2 (5 bases). The CDR3 has 15 amino acids. Per the germline V gene, CDR1 is MDHEN and CDR2 is SYDVKM. Trimming took 6 bases from V and 1 from J, leaving 14 bases between them. The CDR3 DNA sequence: TGTGCCAGCAGGGAGGCTCTCCCCGGCACAGATACGCAGTATTTT. This codes for CASREALPGTDTQYF.

V gene TRBV5-1 combines with J gene TRBJ2-5, with D perhaps matching TRBD1 or TRBD2 (5 bases each). V lost 2 bases and J lost 1, with 15 bases in between. The CDR3 runs to 16 residues. Germline V CDR1 and CDR2: SGHRS, YFSETQ. CDR3: CASSLPPRGAQETQYF. The CDR3 coding sequence is TGCGCCAGCAGCTTACCCCCTAGAGGGGCCCAAGAGACCCAGTACTTC.

The chain employs TRBV7-3 and TRBJ2-5, with 12 bases that match TRBD1. This CDR3 region has 16 residues. In germline, CDR1 is SGHTA, CDR2 FQGTGA. After removal of 5 bases from V and 5 bases from J, the junction contained 9 bases not matched to a gene. In DNA form, the CDR3 reads TGTGCCAGCAGCCCAAGGGGACAGGGGGCACATGAGACCCAGTACTTC. It yields the protein CASSPRGQGAHETQYF.

The chain employs TRBV4-1 and TRBJ1-1, with unresolved D. The V end lost 1 base, the J end lost 0 bases, and 9 bases lay between the germline ends. CDR1 and CDR2 from the germline V gene are MGHRA and YSYEKL. The CDR3 totals 15 residues. The CDR3 loop reads CASSQGAQLNTEAFF. DNA of the CDR3: TGCGCCAGCAGCCAAGGGGCACAGCTGAACACTGAAGCTTTCTTT.

This sequence joins TRBV10-3 and TRBJ1-1; D unclear. Germline V gene lookup returns CDR1 ENHRY and CDR2 SYGVKD. The CDR3 sequence is 15 residues long. The V end was cut by 4 bases, the J end by 0 bases, with 12 bases between. CDR3 nucleotide sequence: TGTGCCATCAGTGCATACAGCCGATTGAACACTGAAGCTTTCTTT. This encodes CAISAYSRLNTEAFF.

The chain employs TRBV2 and TRBJ1-5; a possible D gene is TRBD1 (5 bases). Trimming cost V 4 bases and J 5 bases, with 9 bases left between them. The CDR3 loop spans 13 amino acids. CDR1 SNHLY and CDR2 FYNNEI come from the germline V gene. The CDR3 spells CASSGTRDQPQHF. The CDR3 DNA sequence: TGTGCCAGCAGTGGAACCAGGGATCAGCCCCAGCATTTT.